This T cell receptor beta chain was documented in a study of shared clonotypes between healthy human individuals. General study findings and limits: Investigators collected only blood, and repertoires in tissues likely differ. There were few donors, and this limited the genetic and exposure-history diversity represented.

Samples underwent the assay at deep level. Authors' methods: Owing to the provision of junction-only sequences devoid of quality scores by immunoSEQ, filtering differed. The repertoire was sequenced with immunoSEQ multiplex PCR; TCRdb's copy has only in-frame clones and lacks some. That table is the source of V, J and clone size, and D and trimming were worked out from the DNA. Here the sample spans fewer than 650,000 clones, about 82% being singletons. Germline V gene sequence: CDR1 SQVTM, CDR2 ANQGSEA. Trimming stripped 5 bases from V and 1 base from J, with 9 bases between. This CDR3 has 12 residues. A word on this clone: Its antigen is unknown.

This receptor was obtained from a woman aged 40 to 49 in good health. Some clones in this sample may be carry-over from other donors' samples. V usage is TRBV29-1 and J usage is TRBJ2-7; maybe TRBD1 (6 bases). Sequencing was done on a sample of PBMCs. The CDR3 nucleotides read TGCAGCGTTACAGGGTTATCCTACGAGCAGTACTTC. Its protein is CSVTGLSYEQYF.